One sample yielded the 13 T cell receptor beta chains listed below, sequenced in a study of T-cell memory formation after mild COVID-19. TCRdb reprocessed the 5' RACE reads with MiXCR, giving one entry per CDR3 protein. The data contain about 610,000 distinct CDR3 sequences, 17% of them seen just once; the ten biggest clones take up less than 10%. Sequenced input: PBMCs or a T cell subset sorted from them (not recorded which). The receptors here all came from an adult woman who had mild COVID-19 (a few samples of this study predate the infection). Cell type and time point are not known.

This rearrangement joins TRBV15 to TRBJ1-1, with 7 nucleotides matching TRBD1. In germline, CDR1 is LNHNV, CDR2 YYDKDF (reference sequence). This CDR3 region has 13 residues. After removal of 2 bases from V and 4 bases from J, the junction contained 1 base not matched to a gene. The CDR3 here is CATSRSGGTEAFF. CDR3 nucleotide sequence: TGTGCCACCAGCAGATCAGGGGGCACTGAAGCTTTCTTT.

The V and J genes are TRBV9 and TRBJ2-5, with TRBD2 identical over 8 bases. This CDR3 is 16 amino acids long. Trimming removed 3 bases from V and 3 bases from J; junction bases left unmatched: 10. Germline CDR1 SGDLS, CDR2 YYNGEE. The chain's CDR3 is CASSENIGLAKETQYF. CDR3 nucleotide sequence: TGTGCCAGCAGCGAAAATATCGGACTAGCTAAAGAGACCCAGTACTTC.

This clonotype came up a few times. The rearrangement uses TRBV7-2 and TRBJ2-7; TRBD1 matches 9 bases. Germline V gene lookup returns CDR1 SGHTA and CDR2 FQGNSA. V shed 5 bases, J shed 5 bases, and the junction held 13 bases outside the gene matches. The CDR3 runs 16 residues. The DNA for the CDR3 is TGTGCCAGCAGCCCGGCGATCGGGACAGGGTTCAACGAGCAGTACTTC. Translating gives CASSPAIGTGFNEQYF.

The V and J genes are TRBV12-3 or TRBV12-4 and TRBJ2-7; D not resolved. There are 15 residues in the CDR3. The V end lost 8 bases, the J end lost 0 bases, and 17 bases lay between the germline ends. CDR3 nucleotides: TGTGCCAGCCCTCTAGATTGGCAGATCTCCTACGAGCAGTACTTC. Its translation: CASPLDWQISYEQYF.

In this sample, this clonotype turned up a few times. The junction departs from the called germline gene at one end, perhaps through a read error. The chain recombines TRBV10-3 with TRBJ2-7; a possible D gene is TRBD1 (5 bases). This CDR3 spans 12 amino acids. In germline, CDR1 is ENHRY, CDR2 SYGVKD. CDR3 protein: CAIGDSSYEQYF. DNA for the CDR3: TGTGCCATCGGTGACAGCTCCTACGAGCAGTACTTC.

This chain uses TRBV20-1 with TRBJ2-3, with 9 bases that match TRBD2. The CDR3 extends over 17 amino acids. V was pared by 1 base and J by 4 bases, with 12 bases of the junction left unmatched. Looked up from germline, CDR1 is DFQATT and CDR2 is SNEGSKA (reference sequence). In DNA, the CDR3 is TGCAGTGCTAGAGTGGGCGGGGGGGCAGGTCGGTCAGATACGCAGTATTTT. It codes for CSARVGGGAGRSDTQYF.

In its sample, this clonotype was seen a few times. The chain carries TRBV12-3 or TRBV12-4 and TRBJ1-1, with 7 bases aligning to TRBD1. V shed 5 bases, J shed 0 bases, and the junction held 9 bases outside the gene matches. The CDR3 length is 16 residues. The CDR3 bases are TGTGCCAGCAGTCTCAATCCGGGACAGATGAACACTGAAGCTTTCTTT. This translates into CASSLNPGQMNTEAFF.

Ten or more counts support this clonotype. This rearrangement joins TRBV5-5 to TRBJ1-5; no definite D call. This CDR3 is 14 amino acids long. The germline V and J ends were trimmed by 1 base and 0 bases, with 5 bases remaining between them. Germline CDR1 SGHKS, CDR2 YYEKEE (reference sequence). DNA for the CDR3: TGTGCCAGCAGCTTGCGGTATAGCAATCAGCCCCAGCATTTT. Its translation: CASSLRYSNQPQHF.

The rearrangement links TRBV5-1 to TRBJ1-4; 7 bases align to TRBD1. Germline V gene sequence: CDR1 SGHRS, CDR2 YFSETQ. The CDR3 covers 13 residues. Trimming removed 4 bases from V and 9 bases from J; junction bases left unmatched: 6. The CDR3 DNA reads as TGCGCCAGCAGCCCTATACAGGGGCAAAAACTGTTTTTT. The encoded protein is CASSPIQGQKLFF.

The DNA for the CDR3 is TGCAGTGCTAGGGATTGGACTAGCGGGGCCTACGAGCAGTACTTC. Its translation is CSARDWTSGAYEQYF. The chain carries TRBV20-1 and TRBJ2-7; 12 bases line up with TRBD2. The CDR3 consists of 15 residues. The germline V gene has CDR1 DFQATT and CDR2 SNEGSKA (reference sequence). Unmatched junction bases numbered 5, after V lost 3 bases and J lost 2 bases.

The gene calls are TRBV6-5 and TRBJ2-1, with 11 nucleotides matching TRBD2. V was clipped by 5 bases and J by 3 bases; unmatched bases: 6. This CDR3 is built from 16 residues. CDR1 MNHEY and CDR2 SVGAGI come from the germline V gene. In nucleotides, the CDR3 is TGTGCCAGCAGTCTTTTAGCGGGAGGGTACTACAATGAGCAGTTCTTC. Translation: CASSLLAGGYYNEQFF.

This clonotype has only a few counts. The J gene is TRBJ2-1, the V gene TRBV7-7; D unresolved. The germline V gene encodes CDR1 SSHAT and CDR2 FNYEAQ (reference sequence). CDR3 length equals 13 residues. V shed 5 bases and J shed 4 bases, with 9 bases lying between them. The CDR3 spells CASSRRAYNEQFF. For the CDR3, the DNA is TGTGCCAGCAGCAGACGGGCATACAATGAGCAGTTCTTC.

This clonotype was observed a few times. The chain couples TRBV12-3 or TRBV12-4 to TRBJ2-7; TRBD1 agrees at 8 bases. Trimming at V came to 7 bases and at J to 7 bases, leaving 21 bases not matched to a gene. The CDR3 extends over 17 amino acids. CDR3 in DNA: TGTGCCAGCACCCCTCTCGCGGGTGCGGACAGGGCGGATGAGCAGTACTTC. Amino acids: CASTPLAGADRADEQYF.